This TCR beta chain stems from a study of T cells in narcolepsy. This table comes from immunoSEQ multiplex PCR, and its TCRdb copy is limited to in-frame clones, with some not included. The sample contains about 40,000 clones, more than 70% of which appear only once. Germline lookup yields CDR1 SGDLS and CDR2 YYNGEE. The CDR3 covers 14 residues. Deletions cut 4 bases from V and 2 bases from J, with 12 bases between. What was sequenced was CD45RA- memory CD4+ T cells from PBMCs. The gene calls are TRBV9 and TRBJ1-2; D is perhaps TRBD1 (5 bases). The origin of this receptor is a human donor with narcolepsy. The CDR3 coding sequence is TGTGCCAGCAGCCCACCCCGGACAAACTATGGCTACACCTTC. It translates to CASSPPRTNYGYTF.